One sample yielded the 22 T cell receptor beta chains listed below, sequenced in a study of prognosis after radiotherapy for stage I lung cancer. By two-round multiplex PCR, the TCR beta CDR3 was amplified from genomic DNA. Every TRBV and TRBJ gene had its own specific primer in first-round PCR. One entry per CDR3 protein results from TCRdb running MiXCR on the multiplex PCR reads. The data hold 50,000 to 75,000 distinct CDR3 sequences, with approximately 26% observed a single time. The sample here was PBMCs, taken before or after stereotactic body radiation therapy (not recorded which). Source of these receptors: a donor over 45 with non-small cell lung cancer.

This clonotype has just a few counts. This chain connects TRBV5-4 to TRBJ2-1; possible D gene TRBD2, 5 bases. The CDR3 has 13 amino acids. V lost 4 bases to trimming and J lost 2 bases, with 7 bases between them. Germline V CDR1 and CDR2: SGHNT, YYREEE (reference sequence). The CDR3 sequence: CASSPEAYNEQFF. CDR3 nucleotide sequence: TGTGCCAGCAGCCCGGAGGCCTACAATGAGCAGTTCTTC. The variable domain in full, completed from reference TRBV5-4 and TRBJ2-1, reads ETGVTQSPTHLIKTRGQQVTLRCSSQSGHNTVSWYQQALGQGPQFIFQYYREEENGRGNFPPRFSGLQFPNYSSELNVNALELDDSALYLCASSPEAYNEQFFGPGTRLTVL.

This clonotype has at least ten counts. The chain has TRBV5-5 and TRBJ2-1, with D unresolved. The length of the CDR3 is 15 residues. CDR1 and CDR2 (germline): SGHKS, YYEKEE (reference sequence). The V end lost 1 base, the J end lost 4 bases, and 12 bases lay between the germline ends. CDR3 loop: CASSLMVSSYNEQFF. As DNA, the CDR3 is TGTGCCAGCAGCTTGATGGTCAGCTCATACAATGAGCAGTTCTTC.

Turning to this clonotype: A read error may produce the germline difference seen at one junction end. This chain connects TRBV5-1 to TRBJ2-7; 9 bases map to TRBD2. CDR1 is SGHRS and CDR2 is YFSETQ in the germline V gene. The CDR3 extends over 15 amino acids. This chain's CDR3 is CDSSRLAVGSYEQYF. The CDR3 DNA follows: TGCGACAGCAGCCGACTAGCGGTGGGGAGCTACGAGCAGTACTTC.

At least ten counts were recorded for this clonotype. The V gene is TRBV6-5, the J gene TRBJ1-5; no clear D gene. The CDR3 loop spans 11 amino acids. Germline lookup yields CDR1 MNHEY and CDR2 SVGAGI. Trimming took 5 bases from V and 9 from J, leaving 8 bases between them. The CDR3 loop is CASSNLPPQHF. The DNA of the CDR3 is TGTGCCAGCAGTAACTTACCGCCCCAGCATTTT.

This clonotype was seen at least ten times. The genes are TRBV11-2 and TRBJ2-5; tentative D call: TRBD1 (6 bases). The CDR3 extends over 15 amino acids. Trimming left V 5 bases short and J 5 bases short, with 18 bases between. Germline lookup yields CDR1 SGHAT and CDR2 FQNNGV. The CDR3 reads CASSARSGTLETQYF. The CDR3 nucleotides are TGTGCCAGCAGCGCGCGCTCCGGGACACTGGAGACCCAGTACTTC.

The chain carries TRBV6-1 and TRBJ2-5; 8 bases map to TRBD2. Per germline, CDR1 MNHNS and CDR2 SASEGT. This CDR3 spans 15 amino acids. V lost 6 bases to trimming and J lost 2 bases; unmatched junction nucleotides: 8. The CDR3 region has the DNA TGTGCCAGCAGCCACAATAGCGGGGTACAAGAGACCCAGTACTTC. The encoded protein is CASSHNSGVQETQYF.

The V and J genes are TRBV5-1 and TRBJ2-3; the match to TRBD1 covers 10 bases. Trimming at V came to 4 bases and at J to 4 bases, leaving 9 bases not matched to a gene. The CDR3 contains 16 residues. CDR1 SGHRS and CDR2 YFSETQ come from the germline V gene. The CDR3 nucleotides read TGCGCCAGCAGCCCGAACGGACAGGGGGTTTCAGATACGCAGTATTTT. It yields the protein CASSPNGQGVSDTQYF. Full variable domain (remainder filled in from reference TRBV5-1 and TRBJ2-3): KAGVTQTPRYLIKTRGQQVTLSCSPISGHRSVSWYQQTPGQGLQFLFEYFSETQRNKGNFPGRFSGRQFSNSRSEMNVSTLELGDSALYLCASSPNGQGVSDTQYFGPGTRLTVL.

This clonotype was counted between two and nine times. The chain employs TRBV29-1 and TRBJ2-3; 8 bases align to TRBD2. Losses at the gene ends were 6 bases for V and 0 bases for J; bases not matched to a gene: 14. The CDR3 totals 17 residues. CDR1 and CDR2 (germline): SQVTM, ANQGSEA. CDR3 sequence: CSVRGLVFGGSTDTQYF. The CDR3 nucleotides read TGCAGCGTGAGGGGACTAGTTTTCGGGGGGAGCACAGATACGCAGTATTTT.

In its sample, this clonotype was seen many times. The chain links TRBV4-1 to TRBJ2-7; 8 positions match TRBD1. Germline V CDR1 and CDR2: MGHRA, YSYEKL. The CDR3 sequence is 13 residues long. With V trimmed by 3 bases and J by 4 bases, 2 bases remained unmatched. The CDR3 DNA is TGCGCCAGCAGCCAGAGGGACAGGTACGAGCAGTACTTC. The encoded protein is CASSQRDRYEQYF.

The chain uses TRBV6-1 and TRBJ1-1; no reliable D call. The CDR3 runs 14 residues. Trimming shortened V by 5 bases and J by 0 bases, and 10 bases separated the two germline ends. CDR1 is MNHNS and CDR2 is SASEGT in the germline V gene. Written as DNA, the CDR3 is TGTGCCAGCAGTATTCTTACTTTGAACACTGAAGCTTTCTTT. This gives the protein CASSILTLNTEAFF.

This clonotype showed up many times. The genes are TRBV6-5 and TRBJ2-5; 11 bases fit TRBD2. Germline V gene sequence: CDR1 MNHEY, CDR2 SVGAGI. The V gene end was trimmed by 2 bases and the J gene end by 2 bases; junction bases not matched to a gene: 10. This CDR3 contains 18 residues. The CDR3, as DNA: TGTGCCAGCAGTTACAGGCACGGACTAGCGGGCTTTCAAGAGACCCAGTACTTC. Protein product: CASSYRHGLAGFQETQYF.

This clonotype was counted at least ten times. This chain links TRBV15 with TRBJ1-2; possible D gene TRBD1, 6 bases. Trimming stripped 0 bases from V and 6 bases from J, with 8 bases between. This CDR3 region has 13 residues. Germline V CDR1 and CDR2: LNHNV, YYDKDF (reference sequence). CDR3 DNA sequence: TGTGCCACCAGCAGAGAGGGGGCGAATGGCTACACCTTC. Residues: CATSREGANGYTF.

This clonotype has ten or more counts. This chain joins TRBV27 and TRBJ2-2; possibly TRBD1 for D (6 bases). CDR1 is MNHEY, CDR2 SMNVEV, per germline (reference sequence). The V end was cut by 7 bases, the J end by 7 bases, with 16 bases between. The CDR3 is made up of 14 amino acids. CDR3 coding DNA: TGTGCCAGCACCCTCCAGGGGAGTCACGGGGAGCTGTTTTTT. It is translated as CASTLQGSHGELFF.

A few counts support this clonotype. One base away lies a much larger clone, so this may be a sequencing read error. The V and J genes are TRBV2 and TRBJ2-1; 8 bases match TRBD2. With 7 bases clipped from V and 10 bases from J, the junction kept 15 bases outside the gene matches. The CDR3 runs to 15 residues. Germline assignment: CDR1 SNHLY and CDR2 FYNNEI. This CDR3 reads CASIPLAGGPREQFF. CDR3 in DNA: TGTGCCAGCATCCCCTTGGCGGGGGGACCGCGAGAGCAGTTCTTC.

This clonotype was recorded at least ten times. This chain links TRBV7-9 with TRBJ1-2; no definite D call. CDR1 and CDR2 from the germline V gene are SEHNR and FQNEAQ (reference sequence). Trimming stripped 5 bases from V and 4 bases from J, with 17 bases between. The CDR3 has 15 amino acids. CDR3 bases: TGTGCCAGCAGCAAAGCAGAGCAAGGGTTCTATGGCTACACCTTC. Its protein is CASSKAEQGFYGYTF.

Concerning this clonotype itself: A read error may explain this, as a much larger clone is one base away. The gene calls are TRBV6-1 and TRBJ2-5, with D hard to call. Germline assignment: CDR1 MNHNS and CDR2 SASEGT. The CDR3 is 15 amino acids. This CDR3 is CASRYYQDPQDTQYF. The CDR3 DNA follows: TGTGCCAGCAGATACTATCAAGACCCACAAGATACCCAGTACTTC.

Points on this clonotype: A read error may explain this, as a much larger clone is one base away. Here the CDR3 reads CASGEAANTEAFF. The CDR3 region has the DNA TGTGCCAGCGGGGAAGCGGCGAACACTGAAGCTTTCTTT. The V gene is TRBV7-9, the J gene TRBJ1-1; no reliable D call. Looked up from germline, CDR1 is SEHNR and CDR2 is FQNEAQ (reference sequence). This CDR3 has 13 residues. Deletions cut 8 bases from V and 1 base from J, with 11 bases between.

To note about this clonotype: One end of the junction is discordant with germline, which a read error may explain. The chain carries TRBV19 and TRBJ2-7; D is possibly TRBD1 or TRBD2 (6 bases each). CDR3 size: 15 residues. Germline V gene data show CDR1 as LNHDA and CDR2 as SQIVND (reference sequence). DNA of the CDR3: TGTACCAGTAGGTATTCGGGGGCCGGGGAGTACGAGCAGTACTTC. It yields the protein CTSRYSGAGEYEQYF.

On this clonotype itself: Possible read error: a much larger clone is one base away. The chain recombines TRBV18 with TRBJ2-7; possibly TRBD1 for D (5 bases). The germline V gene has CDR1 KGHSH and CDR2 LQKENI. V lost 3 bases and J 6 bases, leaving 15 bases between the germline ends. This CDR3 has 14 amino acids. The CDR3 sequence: CASSPGPGPIEQYF. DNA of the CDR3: TGTGCCAGCTCACCCGGGCCAGGGCCCATCGAGCAGTACTTC. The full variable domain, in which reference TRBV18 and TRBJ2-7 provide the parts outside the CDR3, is NAGVMQNPRHLVRRRGQEARLRCSPMKGHSHVYWYRQLPEEGLKFMVYLQKENIIDESGMPKERFSAEFPKEGPSILRIQQVVRGDSAAYFCASSPGPGPIEQYFGPGTRLTVT.

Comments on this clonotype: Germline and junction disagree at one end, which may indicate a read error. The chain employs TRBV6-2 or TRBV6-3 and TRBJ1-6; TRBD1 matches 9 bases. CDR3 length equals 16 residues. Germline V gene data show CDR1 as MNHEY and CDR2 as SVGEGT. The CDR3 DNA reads TGTGCAAGCAGCCCTGAACCGGGACAGGGTAATTCACCCCTCCACTTT. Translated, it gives CASSPEPGQGNSPLHF.

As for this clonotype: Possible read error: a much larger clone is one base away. The CDR3 coding sequence is TGTGCCACCGGGAGTAACAGGAGCACAGATACGCAGTATTTT. Translating it yields CATGSNRSTDTQYF. The rearrangement links TRBV6-1 to TRBJ2-3; tentatively, D is TRBD2 (6 bases). In germline, CDR1 is MNHNS, CDR2 SASEGT. V was cut by 10 bases and J by 0 bases, with 14 bases left in between. The CDR3 extends over 14 amino acids.

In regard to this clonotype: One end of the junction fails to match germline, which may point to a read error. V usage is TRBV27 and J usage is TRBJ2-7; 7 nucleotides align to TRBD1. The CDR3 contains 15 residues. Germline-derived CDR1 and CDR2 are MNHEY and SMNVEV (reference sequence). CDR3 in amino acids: CASSPIRGNSYDQYF. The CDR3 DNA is TGTGCCAGCAGCCCGATCAGGGGGAACTCCTACGATCAGTACTTC.